This entry concerns a single T cell receptor (beta chain). Its antigen is currently unknown. 13 Jbeta primers and 60 Vbeta primers were used for the PCR. How the authors handled the data: It was a later analysis that counted 79 million or so unique TCR beta chains, of which roughly 11 million were shared. Using immunoSEQ multiplex PCR, the repertoire was profiled, and TCRdb retains in-frame clones only, with some absent. V and J calls and clone size follow that table, whereas D and trimming were derived from the DNA. The sample includes 95,000 to 110,000 clones, approximately 64% seen only once; the top ten take roughly 3%. The data derive from a study of cytomegalovirus exposure and HLA in healthy donors. The study, taken as a whole, reports: Researchers reportedly found TCR beta sequences accurately predicted most subjects' HLA-A and HLA-B alleles. Sequencing likely produced, as an artifact, a cluster of highly shared sequence variants. Prior analysis indicated that the majority of TCR beta V segments exhibited productivity approximately 87% or approximately 30% of the time.

Specimen: PBMCs. This clonotype originated in a woman aged 45 to 65 in good health and CMV-seronegative.

Here the CDR3 reads CASSDSMDSTGELFF. CDR3 nucleotide sequence: TGTGCCAGCAGTGACTCAATGGACAGCACCGGGGAGCTGTTTTTT. V gene TRBV6-4 combines with J gene TRBJ2-2; D is perhaps TRBD1 (6 bases). Trimming took off 0 bases at V and 4 bases at J, with 9 bases between the two ends. From germline, CDR1 is MRHNA and CDR2 SNTAGT. This CDR3 is 15 amino acids long.